What follows are 16 T cell receptor beta chains derived from one specimen sequenced in a study of blood T cell repertoires in COVID-19. Using immunoSEQ multiplex PCR, the repertoire was profiled, and TCRdb retains in-frame clones only, with some absent. This table holds some 210,000 clones, about 76% found once. Sequenced: PBMCs or T cells enriched from blood (not recorded which). Source of these receptors: a woman aged 50 to 65 with acute COVID-19.

This clone was seen a few times. The genes are TRBV24-1 and TRBJ1-2; D possibly corresponds to TRBD1 (5 bases). V was pared by 3 bases and J by 1 base, with 11 bases between. Germline values: CDR1 KGHDR, CDR2 SFDVKD. The CDR3 sequence is 15 residues long. The CDR3 loop reads CATSDGGGGNYGYTF. The CDR3 coding sequence is TGTGCCACCAGTGATGGGGGAGGAGGTAACTATGGCTACACCTTC.

V gene TRBV5-1 combines with J gene TRBJ1-3; D ambiguous. Germline CDR1 is SGHRS and CDR2 is YFSETQ. This CDR3 comprises 13 residues. Deletions cut 1 base from V and 4 bases from J, with 6 bases between. CDR3 sequence (DNA): TGCGCCAGCAGCTTGAGTGAGGGAAACACCATATATTTT. This encodes CASSLSEGNTIYF.

This clone turned up a few times. This rearrangement joins TRBV6-1 to TRBJ2-7, with TRBD1 as a possible D gene (6 bases). With 4 bases removed from V and 0 bases from J, the gap between germline ends came to 19 bases. Per germline, CDR1 MNHNS and CDR2 SASEGT. CDR3 length equals 17 residues. CDR3 loop: CASSADPRDTNSYEQYF. For the CDR3, the DNA is TGTGCCAGCAGTGCGGACCCCCGGGACACTAACTCCTACGAGCAGTACTTC.

The chain uses TRBV29-1 and TRBJ2-7; 11 bases agree with TRBD2. The germline V gene encodes CDR1 SQVTM and CDR2 ANQGSEA. The V segment lost 6 bases and the J segment 6 bases; nucleotides outside the gene matches: 4. The CDR3 runs 12 residues. CDR3 amino acids: CSVLAGVGEQYF. The CDR3 DNA is TGCAGCGTACTAGCGGGAGTAGGCGAGCAGTACTTC.

The chain carries TRBV9 and TRBJ1-2; D ambiguous. This CDR3 comprises 13 residues. Germline V gives CDR1 SGDLS, CDR2 YYNGEE. V was pared by 1 base and J by 8 bases, with 12 bases between. The CDR3 sequence is CASSVPATGGYTF. DNA of the CDR3: TGTGCCAGCAGCGTACCCGCGACTGGGGGCTACACCTTC.

This clone was picked up one time. The rearrangement joins TRBV9 to TRBJ2-5; TRBD1 is a possible D gene (5 bases). The CDR3 loop spans 15 amino acids. Germline V lookup: CDR1 SGDLS, CDR2 YYNGEE. The germline V and J ends were trimmed by 0 bases and 2 bases, with 11 bases remaining between them. Written as DNA, the CDR3 is TGTGCCAGCAGCGTAGGAGGACACCAACAAGAGACCCAGTACTTC. As protein: CASSVGGHQQETQYF.

The chain recombines TRBV24-1 with TRBJ2-3, with 10 bases identical to TRBD2. Germline V CDR1 and CDR2: KGHDR, SFDVKD. CDR3 length: 15 amino acids. Unmatched junction bases numbered 12, after V lost 10 bases and J lost 6 bases. The CDR3 sequence: CATEISGGPGDTQYF. The CDR3 nucleotides are TGTGCCACAGAGATTAGCGGGGGGCCGGGGGATACGCAGTATTTT.

CDR3 sequence: CASSLRPSGYNEQFF. The CDR3 DNA reads as TGTGCCAGCAGTTTAAGGCCTAGCGGTTACAATGAGCAGTTCTTC. V is TRBV28 and J is TRBJ2-1, with 7 bases lining up with TRBD2. This CDR3 comprises 15 residues. V dropped 2 bases and J dropped 4; count of bases not matched to a gene: 5. Germline values: CDR1 MDHEN, CDR2 SYDVKM.

This clone was detected once. The V gene is TRBV5-8, the J gene TRBJ1-4; D remains ambiguous. Trimming removed 0 bases at V and 7 bases at J, with 13 bases between. Germline V CDR1 and CDR2: SGHTS, YDEGEE. This CDR3 has 15 residues. Written as DNA, the CDR3 is TGTGCCAGCAGCTTGGAGTTGGAATTAGCTGAAAAACTGTTTTTT. Its protein is CASSLELELAEKLFF.

The chain uses TRBV30 and TRBJ1-2; 10 positions agree with TRBD1. In germline, CDR1 is GTSNPN, CDR2 SVGIG (reference sequence). The CDR3 totals 13 residues. V lost 2 bases, J lost 7 bases, and 4 bases stayed unmatched. As DNA, the CDR3 is TGTGCCTGGAGTAGACAGGGGGCAATTGGCTACACCTTC. This encodes CAWSRQGAIGYTF.

The gene calls are TRBV19 and TRBJ2-3; 10 bases line up with TRBD1. The ends lost 9 bases at V and 4 bases at J; junction bases unmatched: 13. CDR1 and CDR2 from the germline V gene are LNHDA and SQIVND (reference sequence). The CDR3 length is 16 residues. CDR3 in amino acids: CASEELDRGQSDTQYF. CDR3 nucleotides: TGTGCCAGCGAGGAGTTAGACAGGGGGCAGTCAGATACGCAGTATTTT.

The genes are TRBV9 and TRBJ2-3, with 12 positions matching TRBD2. The CDR3 length is 17 residues. Trimming at V came to 0 bases and at J to 2 bases, leaving 4 bases not matched to a gene. CDR1 and CDR2 (germline): SGDLS, YYNGEE. Here the CDR3 DNA reads TGTGCCAGCAGCGTAGGGGGACTAGCGGGTTTCACAGATACGCAGTATTTT. Translation gives CASSVGGLAGFTDTQYF.

This sequence joins TRBV3-1 (or the pseudogene TRBV3-2) and TRBJ1-4, with 8 bases identical to TRBD1. CDR1 and CDR2 (germline): LGHDT, YNNKEL (reference sequence). The length of the CDR3 is 14 residues. The V gene end was trimmed by 4 bases and the J gene end by 8 bases; junction bases not matched to a gene: 6. The CDR3 DNA is TGTGCCAGCAGCCCTAGACAGGGGTTAGAAAAACTGTTTTTT. Translated, it gives CASSPRQGLEKLFF.

The sample holds one count of this clone. J is TRBJ1-3 and V is TRBV7-6; tentatively, D is TRBD1 (5 bases). V lost 5 bases, J lost 0 bases, and 20 bases lay in between. The CDR3 is made up of 18 amino acids. Germline values: CDR1 SGHVS, CDR2 FNYEAQ. The CDR3 sequence is CASSQNPPGTTSGNTIYF. The CDR3 nucleotides read TGTGCCAGCAGCCAAAACCCACCCGGGACTACCTCTGGAAACACCATATATTTT.

The chain uses TRBV30 and TRBJ1-2, with D maybe TRBD1 (5 bases). V was trimmed by 8 bases and J by 4 bases, leaving 23 bases between them. The CDR3 is 15 amino acids. Germline lookup yields CDR1 GTSNPN and CDR2 SVGIG (reference sequence). For the CDR3, the DNA is TGTGCCGGGACTACCACAGCAACCGCGCCCTATGGCTACACCTTC. It is translated as CAGTTTATAPYGYTF.

This clone was seen just once. The chain combines TRBV5-1 with TRBJ1-6; TRBD1 aligns across 8 bases. The CDR3 is 15 residues long. Trimming at V came to 4 bases and at J to 10 bases, leaving 10 bases not matched to a gene. The V gene's germline CDR1 is SGHRS and CDR2 YFSETQ. This CDR3 reads CASSLTGAQGSPLHF. The CDR3 DNA follows: TGCGCCAGCAGCCTGACAGGGGCGCAGGGATCACCCCTCCACTTT.